This T cell receptor (beta chain) was profiled in a study of blood T cell repertoires in COVID-19. The overall study: Researchers got acute and convalescent COVID-19 samples from the United States, Italy and Spain.

Authors' methods: From reference gene primer amplification, estimates of nucleated cell counts were derived. The data were produced by immunoSEQ multiplex PCR, yet TCRdb's version contains in-frame clones alone and is incomplete. For V, J and clone size, that table is used; D and trimming come from the DNA. The sample consists of some 130,000 clones, roughly 88% of them appearing once. Participants reported their clinical history, and cohort assignment relied on those reports. Two negative PCRs, clearance, or symptom resolution were required of recovered Cohort 3 donors. This clone has a single count. The CDR3 loop spans 15 amino acids. Per germline, CDR1 MNHEY and CDR2 SVGEGT. The V and J ends lost 2 bases and 6 bases, in that order; junction bases with no gene match: 6.

Source material: PBMCs or T cells enriched from blood (not recorded which). The gene calls are TRBV6-2 or TRBV6-3 and TRBJ1-5; TRBD1 matches 8 bases. This receptor was identified in a man between 45 and 60 years old who had recovered from COVID-19. CDR3 in DNA: TGTGCCAGCAGTTACCAACAGGGGGGCATTCAGCCCCAGCATTTT. Translating gives CASSYQQGGIQPQHF.